The clone carrying this T cell receptor beta chain came up many times. This CDR3 has 13 amino acids. The germline gives CDR1 WSHSY, CDR2 SAAADI. V shed 0 bases and J shed 6 bases, with 9 bases lying between them. This sample was included in a study of T cell repertoires in cytomegalovirus infection. Using its own MiXCR run on the reads, TCRdb lists one record per CDR3 protein. This sample has about 76,000 distinct CDR3 sequences, with roughly 3.5% found just once. Sequencing was done on a sample of PBMCs. This receptor was identified in a human donor in good health (CMV status not recorded). Some clones in this sample may be carry-over from other donors' samples. The rearrangement joins TRBV10-2 to TRBJ2-7; D ambiguous. The CDR3 nucleotides read TGCGCCAGCAGTGAGTCTTGGGGTGCCGAGCAGTACTTC. Protein sequence: CASSESWGAEQYF.